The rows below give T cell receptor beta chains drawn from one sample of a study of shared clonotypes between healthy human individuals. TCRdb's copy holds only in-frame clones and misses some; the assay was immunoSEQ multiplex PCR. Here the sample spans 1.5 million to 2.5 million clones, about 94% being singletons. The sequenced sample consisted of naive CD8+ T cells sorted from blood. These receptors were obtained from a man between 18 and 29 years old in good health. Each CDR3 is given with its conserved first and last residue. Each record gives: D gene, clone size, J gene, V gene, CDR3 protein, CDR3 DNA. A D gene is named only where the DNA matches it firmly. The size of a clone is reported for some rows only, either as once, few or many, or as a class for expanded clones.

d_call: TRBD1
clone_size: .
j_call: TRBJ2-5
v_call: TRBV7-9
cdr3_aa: CASRPPTIGTGNQTQYF
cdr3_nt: TGTGCCAGCAGGCCACCTACCATCGGGACAGGGAATCAGACCCAGTACTTC

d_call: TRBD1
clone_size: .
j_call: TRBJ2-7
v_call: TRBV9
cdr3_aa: CASSPWDSDEQYF
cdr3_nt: TGTGCCAGCAGCCCGTGGGACAGTGACGAGCAGTACTTC

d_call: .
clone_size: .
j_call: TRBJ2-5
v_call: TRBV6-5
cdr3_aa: CASSYLQGSGETQYF
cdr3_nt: TGTGCCAGCAGTTACTTACAGGGTAGTGGAGAGACCCAGTACTTC

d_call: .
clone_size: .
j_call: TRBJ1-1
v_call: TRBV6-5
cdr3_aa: CASSYSEGLAEAFF
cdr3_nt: TGTGCCAGCAGTTACTCGGAGGGATTGGCTGAAGCTTTCTTT

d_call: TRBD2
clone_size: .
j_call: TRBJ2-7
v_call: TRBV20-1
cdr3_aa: CSARWGGEQYF
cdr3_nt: TGCAGTGCTAGGTGGGGGGGCGAGCAGTACTTC

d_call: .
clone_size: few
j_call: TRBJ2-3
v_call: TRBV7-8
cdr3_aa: CASSLGLDTDTQYF
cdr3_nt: TGTGCCAGCAGCTTAGGACTAGACACAGATACGCAGTATTTT

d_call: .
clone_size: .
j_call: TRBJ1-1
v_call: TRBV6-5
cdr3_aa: CASSLRTDWNTEAFF
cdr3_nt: TGTGCCAGCAGTCTGAGGACAGATTGGAACACTGAAGCTTTCTTT

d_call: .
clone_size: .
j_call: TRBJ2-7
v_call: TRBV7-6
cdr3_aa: CASSLATFHEQYF
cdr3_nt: TGTGCCAGCAGCTTAGCGACCTTCCACGAGCAGTACTTC

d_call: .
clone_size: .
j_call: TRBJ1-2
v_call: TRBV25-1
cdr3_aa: CASSEPGINGYTF
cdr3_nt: TGTGCCAGCAGTGAACCCGGGATCAATGGCTACACCTTC

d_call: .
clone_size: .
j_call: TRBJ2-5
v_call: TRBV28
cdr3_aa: CASIGTNQETQYF
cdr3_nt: TGTGCCAGCATTGGGACCAACCAAGAGACCCAGTACTTC

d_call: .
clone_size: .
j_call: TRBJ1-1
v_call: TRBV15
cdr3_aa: CATSLIYMNTEAFF
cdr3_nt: TGTGCCACCAGCCTTATATACATGAACACTGAAGCTTTCTTT

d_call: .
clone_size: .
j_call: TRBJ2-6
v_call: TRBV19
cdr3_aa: CASSIADSGANVLTF
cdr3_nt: TGTGCCAGTAGTATCGCAGACAGTGGGGCCAACGTCCTGACTTTC

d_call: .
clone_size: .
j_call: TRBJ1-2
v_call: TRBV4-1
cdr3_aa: CASSVGQGTYGYTF
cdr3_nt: TGCGCCAGCAGCGTTGGGCAGGGGACCTATGGCTACACCTTC

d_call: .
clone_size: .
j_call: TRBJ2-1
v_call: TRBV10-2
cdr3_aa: CASSESGGPAGYNEQFF
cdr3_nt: TGCGCCAGCAGTGAGTCGGGGGGACCGGCGGGGTACAATGAGCAGTTCTTC

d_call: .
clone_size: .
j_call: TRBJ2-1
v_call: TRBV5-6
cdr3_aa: CASSYQNGNEQFF
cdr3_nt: TGTGCCAGCAGCTATCAAAACGGCAATGAGCAGTTCTTC

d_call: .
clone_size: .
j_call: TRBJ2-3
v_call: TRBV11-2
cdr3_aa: CASSLDLPSSELTDTQYF
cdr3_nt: TGTGCCAGCAGCTTAGATCTCCCATCATCGGAACTCACAGATACGCAGTATTTT

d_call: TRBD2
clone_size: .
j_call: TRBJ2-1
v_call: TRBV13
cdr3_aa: CASSYGLAGGNEQFF
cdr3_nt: TGTGCCAGCAGCTATGGACTAGCGGGAGGCAATGAGCAGTTCTTC

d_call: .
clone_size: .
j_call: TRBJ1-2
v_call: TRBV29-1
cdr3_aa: CSVEGINYGYTF
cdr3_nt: TGCAGCGTTGAGGGTATTAACTATGGCTACACCTTC

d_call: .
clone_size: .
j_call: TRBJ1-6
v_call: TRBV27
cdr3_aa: CASSSSIEAGPPLHF
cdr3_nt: TGTGCCAGCAGTTCCTCCATCGAGGCCGGTCCACCCCTCCACTTT

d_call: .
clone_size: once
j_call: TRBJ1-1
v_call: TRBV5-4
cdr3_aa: CASSPLGHLNTEAFF
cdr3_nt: TGTGCCAGCAGCCCACTGGGACATTTGAACACTGAAGCTTTCTTT

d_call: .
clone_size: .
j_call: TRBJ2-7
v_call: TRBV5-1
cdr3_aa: CASSLVLGFAYEQYF
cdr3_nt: TGCGCCAGCAGCTTGGTCCTGGGTTTCGCCTACGAGCAGTACTTC

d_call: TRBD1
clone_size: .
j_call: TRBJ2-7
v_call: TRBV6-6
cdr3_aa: CASRPGQGAYEQYF
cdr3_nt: TGTGCCAGCAGACCCGGACAGGGTGCCTACGAGCAGTACTTC

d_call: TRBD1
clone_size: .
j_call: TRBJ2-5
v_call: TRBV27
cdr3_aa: CASSPQGETQYF
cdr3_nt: TGTGCCAGCAGCCCACAGGGGGAGACCCAGTACTTC

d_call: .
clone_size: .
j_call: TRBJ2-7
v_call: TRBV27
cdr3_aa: CASSLSPWTEQYF
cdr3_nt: TGTGCCAGCAGTTTAAGCCCCTGGACAGAGCAGTACTTC

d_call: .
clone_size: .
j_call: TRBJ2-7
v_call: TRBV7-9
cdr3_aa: CASSRMTDSYEQYF
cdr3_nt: TGTGCCAGCAGCCGAATGACAGACTCCTACGAGCAGTACTTC

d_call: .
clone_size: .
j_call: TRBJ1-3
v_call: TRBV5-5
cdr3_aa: CASSLDWFPSGNTIYF
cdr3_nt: TGTGCCAGCAGCTTGGATTGGTTCCCCTCTGGAAACACCATATATTTT

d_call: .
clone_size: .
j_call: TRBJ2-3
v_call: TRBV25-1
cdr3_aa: CASSPGVAATDTQYF
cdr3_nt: TGTGCCAGCAGTCCTGGGGTGGCCGCCACAGATACGCAGTATTTT

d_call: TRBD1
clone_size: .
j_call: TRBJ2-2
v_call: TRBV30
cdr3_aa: CAWRGDSLNTGELFF
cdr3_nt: TGTGCCTGGAGGGGGGACAGTTTGAACACCGGGGAGCTGTTTTTT

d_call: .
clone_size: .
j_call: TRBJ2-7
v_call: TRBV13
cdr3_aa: CASSSPHAEQYF
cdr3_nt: TGTGCCAGCAGCTCCCCCCACGCCGAGCAGTACTTC

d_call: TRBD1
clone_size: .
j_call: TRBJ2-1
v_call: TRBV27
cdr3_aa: CASSFGTGIYNEQFF
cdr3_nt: TGTGCCAGCAGTTTTGGGACAGGGATCTACAATGAGCAGTTCTTC

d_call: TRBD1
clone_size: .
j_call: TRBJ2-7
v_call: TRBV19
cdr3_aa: CASSMGGTGVYEQYF
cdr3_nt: TGTGCCAGTAGTATGGGGGGGACAGGGGTCTACGAGCAGTACTTC

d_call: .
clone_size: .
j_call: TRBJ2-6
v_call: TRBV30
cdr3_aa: CAGISGANVLTF
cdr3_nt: TGTGCCGGCATCTCTGGGGCCAACGTCCTGACTTTC

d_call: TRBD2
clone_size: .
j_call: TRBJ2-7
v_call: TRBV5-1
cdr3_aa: CASSLGSGRVEQYF
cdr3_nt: TGCGCCAGCAGCTTGGGTAGCGGGAGGGTCGAGCAGTACTTC

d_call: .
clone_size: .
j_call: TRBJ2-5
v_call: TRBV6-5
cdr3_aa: CASSPDSYQETQYF
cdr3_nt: TGTGCCAGCAGTCCGGACAGCTACCAAGAGACCCAGTACTTC

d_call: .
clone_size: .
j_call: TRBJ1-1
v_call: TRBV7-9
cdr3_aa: CALRRTTEAFF
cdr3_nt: TGTGCCCTTAGACGGACTACTGAAGCTTTCTTT

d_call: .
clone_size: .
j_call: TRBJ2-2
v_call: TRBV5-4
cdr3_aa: CASSSPDGSELFF
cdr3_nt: TGTGCCAGCAGCTCTCCGGACGGTTCGGAGCTGTTTTTT

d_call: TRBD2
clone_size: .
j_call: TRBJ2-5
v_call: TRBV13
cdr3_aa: CASSSGLAGETQYF
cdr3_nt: TGTGCCAGCAGCTCGGGACTAGCGGGGGAGACCCAGTACTTC

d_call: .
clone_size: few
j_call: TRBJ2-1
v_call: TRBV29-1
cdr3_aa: CSVNSGGVEQFF
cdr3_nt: TGCAGCGTAAACTCAGGGGGGGTTGAGCAGTTCTTC

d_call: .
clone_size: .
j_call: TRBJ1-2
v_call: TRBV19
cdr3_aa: CASSWDTYLNGYTF
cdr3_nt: TGTGCCAGTAGTTGGGACACCTACCTCAATGGCTACACCTTC

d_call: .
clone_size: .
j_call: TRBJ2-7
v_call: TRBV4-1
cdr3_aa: CASSQGRAYEQYF
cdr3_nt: TGCGCCAGCAGCCAAGGCAGGGCTTACGAGCAGTACTTC

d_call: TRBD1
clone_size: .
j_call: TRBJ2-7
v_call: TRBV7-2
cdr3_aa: CASRATTGTGVEQYF
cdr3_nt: TGTGCCAGCAGAGCAACAACCGGGACAGGGGTTGAGCAGTACTTC

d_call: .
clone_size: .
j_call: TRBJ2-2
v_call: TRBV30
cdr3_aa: CASWGGNTGELFF
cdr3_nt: TGTGCCTCCTGGGGAGGGAACACCGGGGAGCTGTTTTTT

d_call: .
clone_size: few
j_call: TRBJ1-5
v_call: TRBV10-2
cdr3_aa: CASSPRDNSNQPQHF
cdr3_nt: TGCGCCAGCAGTCCCCGGGACAATAGCAATCAGCCCCAGCATTTT

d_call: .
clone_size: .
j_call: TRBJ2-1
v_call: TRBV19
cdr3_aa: CASSTPAWWGYEQFF
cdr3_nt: TGTGCCAGTAGTACCCCGGCTTGGTGGGGGTATGAGCAGTTCTTC

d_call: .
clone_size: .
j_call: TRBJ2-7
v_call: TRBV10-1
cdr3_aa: CASSPGPSYEQYF
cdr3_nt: TGCGCCAGCAGCCCCGGGCCATCCTACGAGCAGTACTTC

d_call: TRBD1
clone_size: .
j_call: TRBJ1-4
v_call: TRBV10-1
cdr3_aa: CASTPSSDRGQSNEKLFF
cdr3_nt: TGCGCCAGCACCCCTTCCTCTGACAGGGGGCAGTCTAATGAAAAACTGTTTTTT

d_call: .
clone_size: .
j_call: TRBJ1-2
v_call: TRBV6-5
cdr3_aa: CASSYGQADYGYTF
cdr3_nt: TGTGCCAGCAGTTACGGGCAGGCCGACTATGGCTACACCTTC

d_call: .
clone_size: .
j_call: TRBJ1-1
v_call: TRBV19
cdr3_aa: CASSIASPDPEAFF
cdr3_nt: TGTGCCAGTAGTATAGCCTCCCCGGACCCCGAAGCTTTCTTT

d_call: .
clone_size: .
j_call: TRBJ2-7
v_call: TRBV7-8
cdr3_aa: CASSLAPGTDSYEQYF
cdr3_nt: TGTGCCAGCAGCTTAGCACCCGGGACGGACTCCTACGAGCAGTACTTC

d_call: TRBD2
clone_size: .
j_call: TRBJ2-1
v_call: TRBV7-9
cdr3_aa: CASSSLAGGMNEQFF
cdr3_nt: TGTGCCAGCAGCTCGCTAGCGGGGGGTATGAATGAGCAGTTCTTC

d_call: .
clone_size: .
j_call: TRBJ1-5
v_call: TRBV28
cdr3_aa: CASSLQGRNQPQHF
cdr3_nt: TGTGCCAGCAGTTTACAGGGGCGCAATCAGCCCCAGCATTTT

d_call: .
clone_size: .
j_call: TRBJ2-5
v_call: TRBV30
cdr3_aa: CAWSGGSGWETQYF
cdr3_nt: TGTGCCTGGAGTGGGGGGAGCGGGTGGGAGACCCAGTACTTC

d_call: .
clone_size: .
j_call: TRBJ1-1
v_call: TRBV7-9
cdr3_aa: CASSLAGNTEAFF
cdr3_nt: TGTGCCAGCAGCTTGGCTGGGAACACTGAAGCTTTCTTT

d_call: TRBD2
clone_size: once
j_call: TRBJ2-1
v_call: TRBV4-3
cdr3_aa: CASSYTTSGRGNEQFF
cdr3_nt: TGCGCCAGCAGCTACACGACTAGCGGGAGGGGGAATGAGCAGTTCTTC